The rows below give T cell receptor beta chains drawn from one sample of a study of identical twins. TCRdb redid the calling of the 5' RACE reads with MiXCR, one entry per CDR3 protein. This sample has 300,000 to 400,000 distinct CDR3 sequences, with about 12% found just once. This sample was also put to use in a study of yellow fever vaccine responses in identical twins.

Sequenced input: CD8+ T cells sorted from blood. The origin of the receptors is a woman aged 18-29 years in good health. Both conserved end residues are part of each CDR3. A D gene is named only where the DNA matches it firmly. Not every row has a clone size; where given, it reads once, few, many or a size class.

J gene	clone size	V gene	D gene	CDR3 protein	CDR3 DNA
TRBJ2-2	many	TRBV5-1	TRBD2	CASTGGTINTGELFF	TGCGCCAGCACCGGGGGGACTATCAACACCGGGGAGCTGTTTTTT
TRBJ2-1	-	TRBV29-1	-	CSVEVGLSSYNEQFF	TGCAGCGTTGAAGTGGGCTTAAGTTCCTACAATGAGCAGTTCTTC
TRBJ1-1	few	TRBV5-1	TRBD1	CASSLGPRQGENTEAFF	TGCGCCAGCAGCCTTGGGCCTCGACAGGGGGAAAACACTGAAGCTTTCTTT
TRBJ2-4	few	TRBV27	TRBD2	CASSGGGPKNIQYF	TGTGCCAGTTCTGGCGGGGGACCCAAAAACATTCAGTACTTC
TRBJ2-1	few	TRBV12-3/TRBV12-4	TRBD2	CASRGLAGGPYNEQFF	TGTGCCAGCAGGGGACTAGCGGGAGGGCCCTACAATGAGCAGTTCTTC
TRBJ2-1	few	TRBV12-3/TRBV12-4	TRBD2	CASSGLAGGYWNEQFF	TGTGCCAGCAGCGGACTAGCGGGAGGTTATTGGAATGAGCAGTTCTTC
TRBJ1-2	few	TRBV4-1	TRBD1	CASSQGWGQIYGYTF	TGCGCCAGCAGCCAAGGTTGGGGACAGATATATGGCTACACCTTC
TRBJ2-2	-	TRBV20-1	-	CSVGRENTGELFF	TGCAGTGTTGGCAGGGAAAACACCGGGGAGCTGTTTTTT
TRBJ2-1	many	TRBV12-3/TRBV12-4	TRBD2	CASRGGSGGRGYNEQFF	TGTGCCAGCCGTGGGGGTAGCGGGGGCCGGGGCTACAATGAGCAGTTCTTC
TRBJ2-5	few	TRBV28	TRBD2	CASSVRLAGTQETQYF	TGTGCCAGCAGTGTCCGACTAGCGGGGACCCAAGAGACCCAGTACTTC
TRBJ2-3	few	TRBV20-1	TRBD2	CSSQPGGLAGGRADTQYF	TGCAGTTCCCAGCCCGGTGGACTAGCGGGGGGGCGGGCAGATACGCAGTATTTT
TRBJ2-2	-	TRBV29-1	TRBD1	CSVEEPGQASGELFF	TGCAGCGTTGAAGAACCGGGACAGGCGAGCGGGGAGCTGTTTTTT
TRBJ2-1	few	TRBV20-1	TRBD1	CSVPSGTGGSESYNEQFF	TGCAGTGTCCCTTCCGGGACAGGGGGTAGTGAGTCCTACAATGAGCAGTTCTTC
TRBJ2-1	-	TRBV7-6	TRBD2	CASSSLGLAGLEQFF	TGTGCCAGCAGCTCCCTGGGGCTAGCGGGGTTGGAGCAGTTCTTC
TRBJ2-7	-	TRBV12-3/TRBV12-4	TRBD2	CASSPASGRVYEQYF	TGTGCCAGCAGTCCTGCTAGCGGGAGAGTTTACGAGCAGTACTTC
TRBJ2-7	many	TRBV24-1	TRBD2	CATSDYLAGPDEQYF	TGTGCCACCAGTGATTATCTAGCGGGACCCGACGAGCAGTACTTC
TRBJ2-3	many	TRBV29-1	-	CSVHADRTDTQYF	TGCAGCGTTCACGCCGACAGGACAGATACGCAGTATTTT
TRBJ2-3	-	TRBV4-1	-	CASSQEPRVEDTQYF	TGCGCCAGCAGCCAAGAGCCCCGGGTGGAGGATACGCAGTATTTT
TRBJ2-1	many	TRBV4-1	-	CASSPSGGRSEQFF	TGCGCCAGCAGCCCGTCCGGGGGGCGCAGTGAGCAGTTCTTC
TRBJ2-7	-	TRBV4-1	-	CASSLQGAGLGTDYEQYF	TGCGCCAGCAGCCTACAGGGAGCCGGACTCGGCACCGACTACGAGCAGTACTTC
TRBJ2-2	few	TRBV14	-	CASSQETDFTGELFF	TGTGCCAGCAGCCAAGAAACGGACTTCACCGGGGAGCTGTTTTTT
TRBJ1-4	-	TRBV7-9	-	CASSFPGATNEKLFF	TGTGCCAGCAGCTTCCCCGGGGCAACTAATGAAAAACTGTTTTTT
TRBJ2-5	few	TRBV6-1	-	CASTPEGGAQETQYF	TGTGCCAGCACCCCTGAGGGGGGAGCTCAAGAGACCCAGTACTTC
TRBJ2-7	few	TRBV6-5	-	CASSYLEGGPYEQYF	TGTGCCAGCAGTTACTTGGAGGGAGGCCCCTACGAGCAGTACTTC
TRBJ1-2	few	TRBV9	-	CASSNTGNGYTF	TGTGCCAGCAGCAATACAGGGAACGGCTACACCTTC
TRBJ2-7	-	TRBV12-3/TRBV12-4	-	CASSPDRSYEQYF	TGTGCCAGCAGCCCGGACAGATCCTACGAGCAGTACTTC
TRBJ2-1	few	TRBV24-1	-	CATSVTGFGSSYNEQFF	TGTGCCACCAGTGTAACAGGGTTTGGGAGCTCCTACAATGAGCAGTTCTTC
TRBJ2-3	few	TRBV5-1	-	CASRFGNSASSTDTQYF	TGCGCCAGCAGGTTTGGTAACTCAGCTTCTAGCACAGATACGCAGTATTTT
TRBJ2-2	few	TRBV20-1	-	CSASRPDRATGELFF	TGCAGTGCTAGTAGGCCCGATCGGGCCACCGGGGAGCTGTTTTTT
TRBJ2-5	-	TRBV12-3/TRBV12-4	TRBD2	CASSFASGVETQYF	TGTGCCAGCAGTTTTGCTAGCGGGGTAGAGACCCAGTACTTC
TRBJ2-1	few	TRBV27	-	CASSLIFGTKDNEQFF	TGTGCCAGCAGTTTAATATTCGGGACAAAAGACAATGAGCAGTTCTTC
TRBJ2-1	-	TRBV4-1	TRBD2	CASSQTSGNAYNEQFF	TGCGCCAGCAGCCAAACTAGCGGGAACGCTTACAATGAGCAGTTCTTC
TRBJ1-5	few	TRBV7-9	-	CASSLVGGSNQPQHF	TGTGCCAGCAGCTTAGTAGGGGGTAGCAATCAGCCCCAGCATTTT
TRBJ2-5	-	TRBV6-1	-	CASSEGVAFQETQYF	TGTGCCAGCAGTGAAGGGGTAGCGTTTCAAGAGACCCAGTACTTC
TRBJ2-3	few	TRBV4-1	TRBD2	CASSQDWREWFTDTQYF	TGCGCCAGCAGCCAAGATTGGCGGGAGTGGTTCACAGATACGCAGTATTTT
TRBJ2-7	-	TRBV11-2	-	CASSLEGGRPYEQYF	TGTGCCAGCAGCTTAGAGGGGGGCCGACCATACGAGCAGTACTTC
TRBJ2-5	-	TRBV7-9	-	CASSSSSGPGETQYF	TGTGCCAGCAGCTCCTCCTCGGGCCCTGGAGAGACCCAGTACTTC
TRBJ2-7	many	TRBV5-1	TRBD2	CASSRRLAYIYEQYF	TGCGCCAGCAGCCGCCGACTAGCGTATATCTACGAGCAGTACTTC
TRBJ2-1	few	TRBV24-1	-	CATSDFAYNEQFF	TGTGCCACCAGTGATTTTGCCTACAATGAGCAGTTCTTC
TRBJ2-7	many	TRBV28	TRBD2	CASSTIAGEPYEQYF	TGTGCCAGCAGTACTATAGCGGGAGAACCTTACGAGCAGTACTTC
TRBJ2-7	many	TRBV10-3	TRBD2	CAINGGSSYEQYF	TGTGCCATCAATGGCGGGAGCTCCTACGAGCAGTACTTC
TRBJ2-3	once	TRBV11-2	-	CASSLGTGGVGPRVDTQYF	TGTGCCAGCAGCTTAGGTACGGGCGGGGTCGGTCCCCGTGTGGATACGCAGTATTTT
TRBJ2-5	-	TRBV18	TRBD1	CASSSTGIGKTQYF	TGTGCCAGCTCATCGACAGGGATCGGGAAGACCCAGTACTTC
TRBJ2-3	-	TRBV9	-	CASSEQGATWTDTQYF	TGTGCCAGCAGTGAACAGGGAGCCACCTGGACCGATACGCAGTATTTT
TRBJ1-5	many	TRBV5-1	TRBD1	CASSFGQGENQPQHF	TGCGCCAGCAGCTTTGGACAGGGGGAAAATCAGCCCCAGCATTTT
TRBJ2-7	-	TRBV10-3	-	CAISEYRTTAAGEQYF	TGTGCCATCAGTGAGTACCGGACGACCGCGGCGGGTGAGCAGTACTTC
TRBJ2-1	few	TRBV19	TRBD2	CASSITSGYFNEQFF	TGTGCCAGTAGTATAACTAGCGGATATTTCAATGAGCAGTTCTTC
TRBJ2-7	-	TRBV12-3/TRBV12-4	TRBD2	CASSGLAANSYEQYF	TGTGCCAGCAGTGGGCTAGCGGCCAACTCCTACGAGCAGTACTTC